This T cell receptor (beta chain) derives from a study of control samples from healthy donors and cancer patients. Per the germline V gene, CDR1 is MNHNS and CDR2 is SASEGT. The junction had 2 bases not matched to a gene; V was cut back by 1 base and J by 0 bases. CDR3 size: 15 residues. The table came from immunoSEQ multiplex PCR; TCRdb's copy has only in-frame clones and leaves some out. The sample lists roughly 400,000 clones, more than 80% occurring once. The V gene is TRBV6-1, the J gene TRBJ2-7; 8 nucleotides match TRBD1. Sequenced material: PBMCs. The sequence was obtained from a man aged 35 to 55 with head and neck cancer. This chain's CDR3 is CASSEGTGFSYEQYF. CDR3 DNA sequence: TGTGCCAGCAGTGAAGGGACAGGGTTCTCCTACGAGCAGTACTTC.